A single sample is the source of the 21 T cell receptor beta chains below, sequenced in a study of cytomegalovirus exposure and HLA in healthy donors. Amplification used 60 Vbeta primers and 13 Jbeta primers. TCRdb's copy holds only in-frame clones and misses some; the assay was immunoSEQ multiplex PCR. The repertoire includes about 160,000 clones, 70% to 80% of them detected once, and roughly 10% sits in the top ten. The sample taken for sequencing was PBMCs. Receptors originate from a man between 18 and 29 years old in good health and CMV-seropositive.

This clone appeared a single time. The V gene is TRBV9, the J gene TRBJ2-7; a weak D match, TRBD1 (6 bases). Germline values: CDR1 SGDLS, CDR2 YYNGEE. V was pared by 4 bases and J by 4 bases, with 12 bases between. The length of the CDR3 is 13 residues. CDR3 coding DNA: TGTGCCAGCAGCCCCGAAGGGACATACGAGCAGTACTTC. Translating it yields CASSPEGTYEQYF.

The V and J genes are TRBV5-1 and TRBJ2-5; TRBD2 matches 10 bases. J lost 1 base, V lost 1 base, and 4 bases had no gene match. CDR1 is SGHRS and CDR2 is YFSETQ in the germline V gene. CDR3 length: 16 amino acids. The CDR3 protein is CASSLLASGSQETQYF. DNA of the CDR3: TGCGCCAGCAGCTTGTTGGCTAGCGGGAGCCAAGAGACCCAGTACTTC.

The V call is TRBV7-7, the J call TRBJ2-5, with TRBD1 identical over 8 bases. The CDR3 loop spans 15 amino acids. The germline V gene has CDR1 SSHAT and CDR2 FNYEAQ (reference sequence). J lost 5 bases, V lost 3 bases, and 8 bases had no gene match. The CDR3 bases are TGTGCCAGCAGCTTGTCCGCGGGACAGGCCGAGACCCAGTACTTC. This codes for CASSLSAGQAETQYF.

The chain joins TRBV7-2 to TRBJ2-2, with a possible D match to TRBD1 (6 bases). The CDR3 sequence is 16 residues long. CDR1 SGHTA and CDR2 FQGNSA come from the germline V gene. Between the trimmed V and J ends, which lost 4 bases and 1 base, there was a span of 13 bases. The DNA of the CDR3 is TGTGCCAGCAGCTCCATTAGGACAGTGAACACCGGGGAGCTGTTTTTT. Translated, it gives CASSSIRTVNTGELFF.

The CDR3 DNA reads TGTGCCACCACTTCCGACAGGGGGTTTGAACAGCCCCAGCATTTT. Its translation is CATTSDRGFEQPQHF. V usage is TRBV19 and J usage is TRBJ1-5; 9 bases line up with TRBD1. J lost 7 bases, V lost 10 bases, and 14 bases had no gene match. The CDR3 runs 15 residues. Germline V gene lookup returns CDR1 LNHDA and CDR2 SQIVND (reference sequence).

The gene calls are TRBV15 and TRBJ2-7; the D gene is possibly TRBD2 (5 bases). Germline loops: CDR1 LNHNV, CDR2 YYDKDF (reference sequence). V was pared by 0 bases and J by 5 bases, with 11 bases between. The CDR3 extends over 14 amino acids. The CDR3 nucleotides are TGTGCCACCAGCAGAGATCGGTTCGGGAACGAGCAGTACTTC. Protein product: CATSRDRFGNEQYF.

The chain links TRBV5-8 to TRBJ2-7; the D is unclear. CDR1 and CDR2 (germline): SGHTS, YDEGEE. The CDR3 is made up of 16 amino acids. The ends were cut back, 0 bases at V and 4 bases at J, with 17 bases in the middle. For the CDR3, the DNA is TGTGCCAGCAGCTTGGTTTTCGGGTCTGATGTATACGAGCAGTACTTC. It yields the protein CASSLVFGSDVYEQYF.

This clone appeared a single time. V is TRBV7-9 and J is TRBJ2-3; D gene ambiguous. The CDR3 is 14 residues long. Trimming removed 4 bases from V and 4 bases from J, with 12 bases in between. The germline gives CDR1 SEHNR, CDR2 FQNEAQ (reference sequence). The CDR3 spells CASSSRGSADTQYF. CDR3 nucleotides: TGTGCCAGCAGCTCAAGAGGAAGCGCAGATACGCAGTATTTT.

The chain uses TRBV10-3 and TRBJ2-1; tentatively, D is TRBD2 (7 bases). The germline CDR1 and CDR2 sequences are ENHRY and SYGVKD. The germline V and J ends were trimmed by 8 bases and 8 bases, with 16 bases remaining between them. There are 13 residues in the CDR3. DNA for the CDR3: TGTGCCATCGAGGGGGGGGCTGAAGATGAGCAGTTCTTC. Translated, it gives CAIEGGAEDEQFF.

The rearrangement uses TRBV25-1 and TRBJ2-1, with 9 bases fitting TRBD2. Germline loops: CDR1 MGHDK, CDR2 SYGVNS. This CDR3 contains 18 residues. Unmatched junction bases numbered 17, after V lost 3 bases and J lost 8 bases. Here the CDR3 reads CASSDVGGLAGMVHEQFF. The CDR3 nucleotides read TGTGCCAGCAGTGACGTCGGCGGGCTAGCGGGAATGGTTCATGAGCAGTTCTTC.

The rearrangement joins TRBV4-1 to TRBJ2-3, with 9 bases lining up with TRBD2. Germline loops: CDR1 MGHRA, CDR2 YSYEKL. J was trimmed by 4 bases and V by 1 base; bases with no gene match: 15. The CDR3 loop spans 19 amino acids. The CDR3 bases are TGCGCCAGCAGCCAAGTTATAGCGGGGGCATCAGGTTCCCCAGATACGCAGTATTTT. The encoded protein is CASSQVIAGASGSPDTQYF.

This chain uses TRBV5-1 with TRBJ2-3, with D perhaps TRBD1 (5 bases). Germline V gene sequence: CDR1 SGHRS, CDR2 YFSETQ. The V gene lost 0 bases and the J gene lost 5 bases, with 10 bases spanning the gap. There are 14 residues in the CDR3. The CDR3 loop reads CASSLAPGKDTQYF. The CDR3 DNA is TGCGCCAGCAGCTTGGCCCCAGGGAAAGATACGCAGTATTTT.

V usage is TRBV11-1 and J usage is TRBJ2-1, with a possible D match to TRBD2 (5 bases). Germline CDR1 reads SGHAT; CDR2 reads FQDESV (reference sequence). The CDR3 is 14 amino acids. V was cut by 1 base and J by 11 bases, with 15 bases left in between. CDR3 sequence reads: CASSLERSVTQQFF. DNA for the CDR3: TGTGCCAGCAGCTTAGAGCGGTCCGTGACTCAGCAGTTCTTC.

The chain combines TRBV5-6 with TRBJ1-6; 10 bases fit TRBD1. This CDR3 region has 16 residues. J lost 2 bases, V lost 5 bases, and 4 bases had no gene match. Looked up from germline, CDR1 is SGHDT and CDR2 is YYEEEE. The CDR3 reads CASSRGTGAYNSPLHF. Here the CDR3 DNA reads TGTGCCAGCAGTAGGGGGACAGGGGCCTATAATTCACCCCTCCACTTT. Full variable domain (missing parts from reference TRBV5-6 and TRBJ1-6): DAGVTQSPTHLIKTRGQQVTLRCSPKSGHDTVSWYQQALGQGPQFIFQYYEEEERQRGNFPDRFSGHQFPNYSSELNVNALLLGDSALYLCASSRGTGAYNSPLHFGNGTRLTVT.

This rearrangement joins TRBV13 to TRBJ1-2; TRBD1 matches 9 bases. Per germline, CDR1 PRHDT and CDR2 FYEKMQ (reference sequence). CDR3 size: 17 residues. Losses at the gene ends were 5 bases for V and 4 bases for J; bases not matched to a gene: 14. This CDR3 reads CASSTGTGISFGYGYTF. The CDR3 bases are TGTGCCAGCAGCACCGGGACAGGGATAAGTTTCGGCTATGGCTACACCTTC.

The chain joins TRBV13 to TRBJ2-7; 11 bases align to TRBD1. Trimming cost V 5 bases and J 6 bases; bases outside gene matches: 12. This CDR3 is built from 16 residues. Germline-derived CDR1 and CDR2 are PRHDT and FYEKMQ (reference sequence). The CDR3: CASSPLTGTGGIEQYF. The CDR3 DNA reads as TGTGCCAGCAGCCCTCTTACCGGGACAGGGGGGATCGAGCAGTACTTC.

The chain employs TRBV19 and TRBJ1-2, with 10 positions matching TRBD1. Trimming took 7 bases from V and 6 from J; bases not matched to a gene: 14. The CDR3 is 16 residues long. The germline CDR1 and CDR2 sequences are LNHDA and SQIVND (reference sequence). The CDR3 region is CASITEHGDRGNGYTF. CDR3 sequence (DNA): TGTGCCAGTATCACCGAACACGGGGACAGGGGCAATGGCTACACCTTC.

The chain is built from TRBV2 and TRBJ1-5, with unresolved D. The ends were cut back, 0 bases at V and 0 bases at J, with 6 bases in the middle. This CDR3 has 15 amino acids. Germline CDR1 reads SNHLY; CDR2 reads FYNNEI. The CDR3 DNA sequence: TGTGCCAGCAGTGAAGCGCACGGTAGCAATCAGCCCCAGCATTTT. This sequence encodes CASSEAHGSNQPQHF.

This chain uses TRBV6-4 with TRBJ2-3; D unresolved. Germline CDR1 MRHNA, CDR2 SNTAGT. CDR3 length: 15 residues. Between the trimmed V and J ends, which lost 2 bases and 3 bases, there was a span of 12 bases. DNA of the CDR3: TGTGCCAGCAGTGACGGTGGGCTAACTACAGATACGCAGTATTTT. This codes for CASSDGGLTTDTQYF.

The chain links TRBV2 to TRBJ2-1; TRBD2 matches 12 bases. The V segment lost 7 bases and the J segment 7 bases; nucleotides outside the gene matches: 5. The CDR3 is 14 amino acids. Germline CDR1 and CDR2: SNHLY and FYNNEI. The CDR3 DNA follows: TGTGCCAGCACTAGACTAGCGGGAGTTAATGAGCAGTTCTTC. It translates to CASTRLAGVNEQFF.

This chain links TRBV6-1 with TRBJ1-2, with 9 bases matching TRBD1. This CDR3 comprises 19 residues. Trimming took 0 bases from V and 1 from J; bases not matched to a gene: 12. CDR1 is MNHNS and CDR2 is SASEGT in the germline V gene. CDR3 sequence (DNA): TGTGCCAGCAGTGAAGCAGGGTGGGGGACAGGGAATATTAACTATGGCTACACCTTC. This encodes CASSEAGWGTGNINYGYTF.